A selection of T cell receptor beta chains follows, all from one sample in a study of T cells in Graves' hyperthyroidism and ophthalmopathy. TCRdb fed the multiplex PCR reads into MiXCR, producing one record per CDR3 protein. The sample has roughly 560,000 distinct CDR3 sequences, about 14% seen once. The sequencing sample was made of blood. Every receptor here comes from a woman aged 40 to 55 with Graves' ophthalmopathy. Each CDR3 is given with its conserved first and last residue. Fields, in order: clone size, J gene, V gene, D gene, CDR3 protein, CDR3 DNA. A D gene is named only where the DNA matches it firmly. Clone size appears in some rows only: once, few, many, or a class for an expanded clone.

>many|TRBJ2-7|TRBV6-1|TRBD1
CASRDQGALYEQYF
TGTGCCAGCAGGGACCAGGGGGCTTTGTACGAGCAGTACTTC
>many|TRBJ1-1|TRBV6-1|TRBD1
CASSRTGSTTEAFF
TGTGCCAGCAGCAGGACAGGGTCCACCACTGAAGCTTTCTTT
>many|TRBJ2-7|TRBV7-2|NA
CASSLLGPYEQYF
TGTGCCAGCAGCTTACTCGGGCCCTACGAGCAGTACTTC
>few|TRBJ1-4|TRBV12-3/TRBV12-4|NA
CASRRFRAGGFEKLFF
TGTGCCAGCAGGAGATTCCGAGCAGGCGGCTTTGAAAAACTGTTTTTT
>few|TRBJ2-2|TRBV14|NA
CASSPRTGALANTGELFF
TGTGCCAGCAGCCCAAGAACCGGAGCCCTAGCTAACACCGGGGAGCTGTTTTTT
>many|TRBJ2-7|TRBV6-5|NA
CASSSNPGGSYEQYF
TGTGCCAGCAGTTCCAACCCCGGTGGTTCCTACGAGCAGTACTTC
>many|TRBJ2-5|TRBV2|TRBD2
CASNKGSGTSGTQYF
TGTGCCAGCAATAAGGGATCCGGGACTAGCGGTACCCAGTACTTC
>many|TRBJ1-5|TRBV6-2/TRBV6-3|TRBD1
CASSSTGGGLSNQPQHF
TGTGCCAGCAGTTCTACAGGGGGCGGTTTAAGCAATCAGCCCCAGCATTTT
>many|TRBJ1-2|TRBV6-5|NA
CASSYREGTNYGYTF
TGTGCCAGCAGTTACAGGGAGGGTACTAACTATGGCTACACCTTC
>NA|TRBJ1-1|TRBV6-5|NA
CASSYSTPSTASSEAFF
TGTGCCAGCAGTTACTCGACGCCCTCGACAGCTTCTTCCGAAGCTTTCTTT
>many|TRBJ1-1|TRBV29-1|NA
CSVEDTVPGEAFF
TGCAGCGTTGAAGACACAGTGCCGGGTGAAGCTTTCTTT
>NA|TRBJ1-1|TRBV6-1|NA
CASREGMGTEAFF
TGTGCCAGCAGGGAGGGGATGGGCACTGAAGCTTTCTTT
>many|TRBJ1-5|TRBV13|NA
CASSLKGPNQPQHF
TGTGCCAGCAGCCTAAAAGGGCCCAATCAGCCCCAGCATTTT
>NA|TRBJ2-7|TRBV6-5|NA
CASSYLGAQQYF
TGTGCCAGCAGTTACCTCGGGGCTCAGCAGTACTTC
>many|TRBJ1-5|TRBV20-1|TRBD1
CSANGQGDQPQHF
TGCAGTGCTAACGGACAGGGTGATCAGCCCCAGCATTTT